What follows describes a single TCR beta chain. Its specificity is not known. These data come from a study of cytomegalovirus exposure and HLA in healthy donors. Regarding the study as a whole: In an earlier analysis, most TCR beta V segments were productive about 87% or about 30% of the time. The study flagged some 170 TCR beta chains as cytomegalovirus-associated.

The PCR made use of 60 Vbeta and 13 Jbeta primers. The repertoire was sequenced with immunoSEQ multiplex PCR; TCRdb's copy has only in-frame clones and lacks some. Of about 89,000 clones in the sample, roughly 80% are singletons; the top ten hold over 9%. V shed 2 bases, J shed 5 bases, and the junction held 6 bases outside the gene matches. The germline gives CDR1 SGDLS, CDR2 YYNGEE. CDR3 length: 14 residues. This clonotype originated in a man aged 30-40 years in good health and CMV-seropositive. Specimen: PBMCs. V gene TRBV9 combines with J gene TRBJ2-7; 8 bases are shared with TRBD1. CDR3: CASSVGTGIHEQYF. The CDR3 nucleotides read TGTGCCAGCAGCGTGGGGACAGGTATCCACGAGCAGTACTTC.